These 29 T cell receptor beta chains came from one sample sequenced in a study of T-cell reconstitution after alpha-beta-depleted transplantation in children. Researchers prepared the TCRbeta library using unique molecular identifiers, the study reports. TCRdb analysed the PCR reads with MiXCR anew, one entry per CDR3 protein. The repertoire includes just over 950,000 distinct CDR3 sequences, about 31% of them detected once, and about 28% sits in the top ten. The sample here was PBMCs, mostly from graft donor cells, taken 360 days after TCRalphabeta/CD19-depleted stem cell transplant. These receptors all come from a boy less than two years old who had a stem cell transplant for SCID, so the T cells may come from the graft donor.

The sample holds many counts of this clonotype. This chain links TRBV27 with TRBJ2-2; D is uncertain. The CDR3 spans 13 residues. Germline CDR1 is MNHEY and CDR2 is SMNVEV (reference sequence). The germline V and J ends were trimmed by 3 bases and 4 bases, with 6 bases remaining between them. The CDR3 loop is CASSFLSTGELFF. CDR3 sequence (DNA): TGTGCCAGCAGTTTCTTAAGCACCGGGGAGCTGTTTTTT.

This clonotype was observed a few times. The chain's CDR3 is CSAATGLGFTDTQYF. CDR3 DNA: TGCAGTGCTGCGACGGGACTAGGTTTCACAGATACGCAGTATTTT. V and J are TRBV20-1 and TRBJ2-3, with 8 bases aligning to TRBD2. Trimming took 5 bases from V and 2 from J; bases not matched to a gene: 9. Germline CDR1 reads DFQATT; CDR2 reads SNEGSKA (reference sequence). CDR3 length equals 15 residues.

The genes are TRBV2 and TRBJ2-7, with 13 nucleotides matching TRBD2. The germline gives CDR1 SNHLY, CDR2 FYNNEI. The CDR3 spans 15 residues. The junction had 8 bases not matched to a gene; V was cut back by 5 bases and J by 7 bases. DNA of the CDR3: TGTGCCAGCAGTACACTAGCGGGGGGGATCGGAGAGCAGTACTTC. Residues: CASSTLAGGIGEQYF. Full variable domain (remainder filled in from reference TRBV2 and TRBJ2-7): EPEVTQTPSHQVTQMGQEVILRCVPISNHLYFYWYRQILGQKVEFLVSFYNNEISEKSEIFDDQFSVERPDGSNFTLKIRSTKLEDSAMYFCASSTLAGGIGEQYFGPGTRLTVT.

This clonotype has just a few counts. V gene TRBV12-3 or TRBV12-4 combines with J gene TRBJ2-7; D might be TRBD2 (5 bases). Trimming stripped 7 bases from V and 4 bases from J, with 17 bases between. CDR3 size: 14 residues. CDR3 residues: CASTLLGLGYEQYF. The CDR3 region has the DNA TGTGCCAGCACCCTGTTAGGACTCGGGTACGAGCAGTACTTC.

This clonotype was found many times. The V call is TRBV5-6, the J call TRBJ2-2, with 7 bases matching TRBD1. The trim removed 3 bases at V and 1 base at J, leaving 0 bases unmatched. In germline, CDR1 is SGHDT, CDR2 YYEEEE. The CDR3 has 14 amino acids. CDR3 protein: CASSWDRNTGELFF. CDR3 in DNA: TGTGCCAGCAGCTGGGACAGGAACACCGGGGAGCTGTTTTTT.

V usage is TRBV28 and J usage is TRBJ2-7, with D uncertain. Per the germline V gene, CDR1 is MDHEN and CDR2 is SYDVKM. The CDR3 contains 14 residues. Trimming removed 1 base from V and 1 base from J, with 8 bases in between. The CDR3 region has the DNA TGTGCCAGCAGTTTATTTTCCGATTCCTACGAGCAGTACTTC. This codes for CASSLFSDSYEQYF.

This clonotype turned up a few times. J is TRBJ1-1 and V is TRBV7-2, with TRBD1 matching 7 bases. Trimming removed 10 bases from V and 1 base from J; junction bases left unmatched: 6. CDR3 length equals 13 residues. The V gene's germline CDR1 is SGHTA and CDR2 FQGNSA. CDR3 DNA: TGTGCCAACGCGGGACAGCAGAACACTGAAGCTTTCTTT. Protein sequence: CANAGQQNTEAFF.

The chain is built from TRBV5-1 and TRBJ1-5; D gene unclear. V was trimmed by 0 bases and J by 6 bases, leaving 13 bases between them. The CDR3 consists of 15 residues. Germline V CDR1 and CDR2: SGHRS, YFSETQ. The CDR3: CASSLEDPGSQPQHF. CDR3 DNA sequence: TGCGCCAGCAGCTTGGAGGACCCGGGGAGTCAGCCCCAGCATTTT.

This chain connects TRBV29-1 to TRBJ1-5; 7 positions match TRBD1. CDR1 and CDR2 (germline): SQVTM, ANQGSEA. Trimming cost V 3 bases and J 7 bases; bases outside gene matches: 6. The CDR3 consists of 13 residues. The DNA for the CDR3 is TGCAGCGTTGATGAGGGGGCCGGGCAGCCCCAGCATTTT. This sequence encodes CSVDEGAGQPQHF.

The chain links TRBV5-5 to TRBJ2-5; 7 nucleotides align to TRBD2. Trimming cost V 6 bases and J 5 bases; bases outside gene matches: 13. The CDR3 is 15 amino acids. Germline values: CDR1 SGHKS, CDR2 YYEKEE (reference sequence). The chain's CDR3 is CASTPLAVGGETQYF. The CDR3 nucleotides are TGTGCCAGCACCCCGCTAGCAGTGGGAGGGGAGACCCAGTACTTC.

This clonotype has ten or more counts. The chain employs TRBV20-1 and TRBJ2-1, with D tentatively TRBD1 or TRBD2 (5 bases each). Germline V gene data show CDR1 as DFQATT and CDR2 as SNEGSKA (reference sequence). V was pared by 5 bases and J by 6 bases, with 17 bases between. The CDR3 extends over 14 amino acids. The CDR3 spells CSADRDLQSNEQFF. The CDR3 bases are TGCAGTGCTGACCGGGACCTCCAGTCCAATGAGCAGTTCTTC.

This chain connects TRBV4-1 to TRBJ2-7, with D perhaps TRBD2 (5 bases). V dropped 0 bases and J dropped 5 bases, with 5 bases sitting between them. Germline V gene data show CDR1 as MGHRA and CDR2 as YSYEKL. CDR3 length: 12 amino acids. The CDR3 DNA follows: TGCGCCAGCAGCCAAGAGGGAGACGAGCAGTACTTC. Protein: CASSQEGDEQYF.

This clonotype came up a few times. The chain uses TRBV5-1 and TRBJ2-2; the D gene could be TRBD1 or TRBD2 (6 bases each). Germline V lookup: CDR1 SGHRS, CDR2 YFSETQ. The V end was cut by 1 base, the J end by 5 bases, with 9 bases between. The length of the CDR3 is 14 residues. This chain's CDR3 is CASSLTGRTGELFF. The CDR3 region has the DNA TGCGCCAGCAGCTTGACAGGGAGGACCGGGGAGCTGTTTTTT.

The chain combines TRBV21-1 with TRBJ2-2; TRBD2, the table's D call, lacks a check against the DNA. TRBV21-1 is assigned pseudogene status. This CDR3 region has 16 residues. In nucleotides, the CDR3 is TGTGCCAGCAGCACCTTCATACAGGAGTCCCCCGGGGAGCTGTTTTTT. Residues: CASSTFIQESPGELFF.

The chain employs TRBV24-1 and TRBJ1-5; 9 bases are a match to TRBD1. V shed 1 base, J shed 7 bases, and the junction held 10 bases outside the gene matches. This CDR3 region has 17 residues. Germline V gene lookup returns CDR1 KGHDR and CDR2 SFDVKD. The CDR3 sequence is CATSDFKGTGSVQPQHF. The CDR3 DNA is TGTGCCACCAGTGATTTCAAGGGGACAGGGTCTGTGCAGCCCCAGCATTTT.

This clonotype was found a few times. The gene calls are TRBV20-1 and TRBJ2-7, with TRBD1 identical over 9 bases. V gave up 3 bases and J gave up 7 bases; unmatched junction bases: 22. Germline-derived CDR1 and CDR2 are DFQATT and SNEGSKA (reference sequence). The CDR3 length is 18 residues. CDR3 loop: CSASGTGPTSASLGEQYF. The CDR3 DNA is TGCAGTGCTAGTGGGACAGGGCCTACTAGCGCGTCATTGGGGGAGCAGTACTTC.

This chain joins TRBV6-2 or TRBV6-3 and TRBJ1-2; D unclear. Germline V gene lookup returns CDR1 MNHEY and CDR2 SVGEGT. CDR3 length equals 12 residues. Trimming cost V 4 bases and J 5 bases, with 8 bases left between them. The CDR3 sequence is CASSWGSYGYTF. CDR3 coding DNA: TGTGCCAGCAGTTGGGGTTCGTATGGCTACACCTTC.

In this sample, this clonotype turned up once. CDR3 coding DNA: TGTGCCATCAGTGACCTAACAGGGGAGCTGTATGGCTACACCTTC. This translates into CAISDLTGELYGYTF. V is TRBV10-3 and J is TRBJ1-2; 7 nucleotides match TRBD1. V trimming: 3 bases; J trimming: 5 bases; junction bases outside the gene matches: 9. CDR1 ENHRY and CDR2 SYGVKD come from the germline V gene. This CDR3 spans 15 amino acids.

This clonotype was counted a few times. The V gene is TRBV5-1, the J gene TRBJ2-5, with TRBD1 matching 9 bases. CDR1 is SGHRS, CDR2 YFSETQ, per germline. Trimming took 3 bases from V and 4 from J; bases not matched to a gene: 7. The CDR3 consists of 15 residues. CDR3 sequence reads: CASSSQGARGETQYF. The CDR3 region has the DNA TGCGCCAGCAGCTCACAGGGGGCAAGGGGAGAGACCCAGTACTTC.

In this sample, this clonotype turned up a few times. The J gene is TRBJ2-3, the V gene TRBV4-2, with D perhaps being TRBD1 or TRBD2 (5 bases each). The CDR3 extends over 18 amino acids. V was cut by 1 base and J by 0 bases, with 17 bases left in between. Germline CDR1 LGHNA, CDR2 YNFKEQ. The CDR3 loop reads CASSQGIVRGPSTDTQYF. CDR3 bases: TGTGCCAGCAGCCAAGGTATCGTACGGGGCCCTAGCACAGATACGCAGTATTTT.

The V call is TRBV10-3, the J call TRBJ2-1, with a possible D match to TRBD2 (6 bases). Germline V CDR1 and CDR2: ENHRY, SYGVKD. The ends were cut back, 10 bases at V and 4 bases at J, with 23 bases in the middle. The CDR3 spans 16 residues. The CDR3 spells CATYAGRLDGYNEQFF. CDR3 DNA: TGTGCCACCTACGCCGGCAGACTAGACGGGTACAATGAGCAGTTCTTC.

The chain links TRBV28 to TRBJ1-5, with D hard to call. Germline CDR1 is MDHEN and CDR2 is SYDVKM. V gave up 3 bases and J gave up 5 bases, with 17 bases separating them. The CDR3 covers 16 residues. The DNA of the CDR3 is TGTGCCAGCAGTTTCCTTTTACCCCCTGGTGATCAGCCCCAGCATTTT. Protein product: CASSFLLPPGDQPQHF.

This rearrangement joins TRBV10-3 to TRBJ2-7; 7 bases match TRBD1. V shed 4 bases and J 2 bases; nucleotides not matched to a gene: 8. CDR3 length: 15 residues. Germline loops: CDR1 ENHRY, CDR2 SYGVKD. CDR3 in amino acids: CAISASSGTAYEQYF. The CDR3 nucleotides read TGTGCCATCAGTGCATCCTCCGGGACAGCCTACGAGCAGTACTTC.

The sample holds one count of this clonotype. The chain's CDR3 is CASSLGAFTYEQYF. The CDR3 DNA sequence: TGCGCCAGCAGCTTGGGAGCTTTTACCTACGAGCAGTACTTC. The rearrangement joins TRBV5-1 to TRBJ2-7, with no clear D. Germline-derived CDR1 and CDR2 are SGHRS and YFSETQ. V lost 0 bases and J 2 bases, leaving 9 bases between the germline ends. CDR3 length equals 14 residues. The full variable domain, rest sourced from reference TRBV5-1 and TRBJ2-7, is KAGVTQTPRYLIKTRGQQVTLSCSPISGHRSVSWYQQTPGQGLQFLFEYFSETQRNKGNFPGRFSGRQFSNSRSEMNVSTLELGDSALYLCASSLGAFTYEQYFGPGTRLTVT.

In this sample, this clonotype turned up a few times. DNA for the CDR3: TGTGCCAGCAGCCGCTCCGGTGGCGGGGGAGCCTACGAGCAGTACTTC. Translated: CASSRSGGGGAYEQYF. The V call is TRBV6-2 or TRBV6-3, the J call TRBJ2-7, with 7 bases fitting TRBD2. The CDR3 is 16 residues long. V lost 6 bases and J lost 2; bases outside the gene matches: 13. Germline CDR1 reads MNHEY; CDR2 reads SVGEGT.

The CDR3 sequence: CASSPLPAASGNTIYF. The DNA for the CDR3 is TGTGCCAGCAGTCCCCTCCCCGCGGCCTCTGGAAACACCATATATTTT. The J gene is TRBJ1-3, the V gene TRBV12-3 or TRBV12-4; the D is unclear. The CDR3 has 16 amino acids. Trimming took 5 bases from V and 0 from J, leaving 14 bases between them.

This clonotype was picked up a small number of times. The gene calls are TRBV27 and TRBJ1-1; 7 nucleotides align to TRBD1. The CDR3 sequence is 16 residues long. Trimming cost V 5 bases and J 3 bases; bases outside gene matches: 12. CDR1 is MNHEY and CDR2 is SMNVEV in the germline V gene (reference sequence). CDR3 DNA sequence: TGTGCCAGCAGTCCTCGGGACAGCCCTCGGTACACTGAAGCTTTCTTT. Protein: CASSPRDSPRYTEAFF.

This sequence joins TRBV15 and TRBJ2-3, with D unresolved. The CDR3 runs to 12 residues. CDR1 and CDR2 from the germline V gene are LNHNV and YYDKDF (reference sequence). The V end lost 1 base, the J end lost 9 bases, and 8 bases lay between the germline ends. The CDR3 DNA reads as TGTGCCACCAGCAGAGGGGCAGCAACGCAGTATTTT. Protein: CATSRGAATQYF.

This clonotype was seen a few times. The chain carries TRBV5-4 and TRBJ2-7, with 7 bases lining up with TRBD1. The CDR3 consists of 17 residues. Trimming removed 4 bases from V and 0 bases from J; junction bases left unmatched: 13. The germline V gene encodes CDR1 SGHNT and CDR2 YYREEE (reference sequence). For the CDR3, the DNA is TGTGCCAGCAGCCCTGAGCTAGGGACAGAGTACTCCTACGAGCAGTACTTC. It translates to CASSPELGTEYSYEQYF. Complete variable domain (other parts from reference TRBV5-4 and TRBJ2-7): ETGVTQSPTHLIKTRGQQVTLRCSSQSGHNTVSWYQQALGQGPQFIFQYYREEENGRGNFPPRFSGLQFPNYSSELNVNALELDDSALYLCASSPELGTEYSYEQYFGPGTRLTVT.